This entry features one T cell receptor (beta chain) sequence. Which antigen it targets is not known. Base-call qualities are not available, and no considerably larger clone is one nucleotide away. Per the publication, the time point label means: baseline before first vaccination. Samples from vaccinated people were obtained from the UK trials COV001 and COV002, which included a single-blind randomized controlled phase 2/3 trial of AZD1222 (ChAdOx1 nCoV-19) in healthy adults. For TCRbeta chain sequencing, PBMC samples were collected from trial participants at day 0 and at day 28 after the second dose. Taken from the germline V gene (reference sequence), the CDR1 and CDR2 loops are LGHDT and YNNKEL. Relative to germline, V is 4 bases shorter and J is 0 bases shorter, with 13 bases between their ends. The CDR3 holds 16 amino acids from the cysteine to the phenylalanine. CDR3 DNA only is kept here, 48 bases in frame from base 1.

The data stem from a study of T cell responses to AZD1222 COVID-19 vaccine (dated by TCRdb to the early 2020s). For the study in its entirety: AZD1222 recipients whose second dose came at about 4 weeks and those whose second dose came at about 12 weeks were combined into one group, since spike-specific TCR depth and breadth did not differ between the two schedules. Trial participants were enrolled by age into subgroups of 18-55, 56-69 and 70-plus years, and around 150, 28 and 57 TCR-sequenced participants, respectively, were included in these subgroups. A total of around 240 trial participants underwent TCR sequencing, of whom roughly 210 had received two doses of AZD1222 and about 25 had received two doses of the MenACWY control vaccine.

General study outcomes and caveats: No day 14 peak-response samples were available, so repertoires were characterized only after the peak T cell response. The vaccine-associated CD4 TCRs covered the entire spike protein, and the dominant responses fell in regions 160-218 and 743-854. After two AZD1222 doses, spike-specific TCR breadth and depth were significantly higher than at day 0 and than in MenACWY recipients. Nearly half of unique spike-specific TCRs reportedly recognized epitopes outside regions mutated in the B.1.351 and B.1.1.7 variants. Conclusions about previously exposed vaccinees are limited, since just six AZD1222 recipients were seropositive for SARS-CoV-2 at baseline. The 56-69-year group was small, and its depth increase did not reach significance, likely because of low power. Most participants were white British and females outnumbered males, and the authors suggested that clonal diversity may have been underestimated.

The CDR3 regions of human TCRbeta chains were analyzed by immunosequencing. The paper's data handling went like this. Repertoire TCRs were checked for matches against a reference library of SARS-CoV-2-specific TCRs that had been generated using the MIRA antigen-specificity platform. Breadth was defined as the fraction of unique TCRs that were SARS-CoV-2-associated, and depth was defined as the fraction of total T cells that were SARS-CoV-2-associated. Each spike-specific TCR was assigned to its reactive spike region and to a CD4 or CD8 class using the MIRA data. Log10-transformed breadth and depth values were compared by one-way ANOVA with Sidak's multiple comparisons tests. This immuneACCESS table, as held by TCRdb, lists in-frame sequences with V and J called but not all clones. Of the missing ones, under half trace to an unresolved V gene in checked studies; the others have no known cause. That table supplies the V and J calls and clone size; D and trimming were determined from the DNA. The sample table shows roughly 150,000 clones, and 91% are seen once. Over 1.1% of the sample comes from the top ten.

The source was peripheral blood, collected on day 0 of AZD1222 vaccination. The source is an adult in good health. The sequence is built from TRBV3-1 (or the pseudogene TRBV3-2) and TRBJ2-1; matching of 5 bases hints at TRBD2 as the D gene. The DNA reads TGTGCCAGCAGCCGCAGCAGCGGAAGCTCCTACAATGAGCAGTTCTTC. Translated, it reads CASSRSSGSSYNEQFF.